Following are 21 T cell receptor beta chains from one sample sequenced in a study of T cell repertoires in cytomegalovirus infection. These TCRs are of unknown antigen specificity. TCRdb redid the calling of the reads with MiXCR, one entry per CDR3 protein. The sample lists about 51,000 distinct CDR3 sequences; over 15% were seen once. This material consisted of CD8+ T cells from cultured PBMCs, taken from culture after CMV antigen stimulation. These receptors were obtained from a human donor in good health (CMV status not recorded). Some clones in this sample may be carry-over from other donors' samples.

This sequence joins TRBV4-1 and TRBJ1-6; D gene uncertain. This CDR3 is 13 amino acids long. The V end lost 0 bases, the J end lost 9 bases, and 6 bases lay between the germline ends. Germline V CDR1 and CDR2: MGHRA, YSYEKL. CDR3 in amino acids: CASSQDKVSPLHF. The CDR3 DNA reads TGCGCCAGCAGCCAAGATAAGGTTTCACCCCTCCACTTT.

The rearrangement links TRBV7-2 to TRBJ1-2; D call uncertain. Per the germline V gene, CDR1 is SGHTA and CDR2 is FQGNSA. V lost 9 bases and J 1 base, leaving 3 bases between the germline ends. The CDR3 consists of 10 residues. The CDR3 sequence is CASVNYGYTF. DNA for the CDR3: TGTGCCAGTGTTAACTATGGCTACACCTTC.

This clonotype was counted only a few times. V usage is TRBV27 and J usage is TRBJ1-1; 8 nucleotides align to TRBD1. The J segment lost 4 bases and the V segment lost 9 bases, leaving 7 bases of the junction unmatched. Per the germline V gene, CDR1 is MNHEY and CDR2 is SMNVEV (reference sequence). The CDR3 loop spans 13 amino acids. CDR3 in DNA: TGTGCCAGTCAGGACAGGGTTCGCACTGAAGCTTTCTTT. It encodes CASQDRVRTEAFF.

The V and J genes are TRBV11-1 and TRBJ2-5, with no clear D. In germline, CDR1 is SGHAT, CDR2 FQDESV (reference sequence). The germline V and J ends were trimmed by 0 bases and 2 bases, with 10 bases remaining between them. This CDR3 has 15 amino acids. The CDR3 nucleotides read TGTGCCAGCAGCTTAGCGCCAGCCAGACAAGAGACCCAGTACTTC. This gives the protein CASSLAPARQETQYF.

In this sample, this clonotype turned up a few times. The DNA of the CDR3 is TGTGCCACCAGCAGTAGGACAGGCTACGAGCAGTACTTC. Amino acids: CATSSRTGYEQYF. The rearrangement uses TRBV15 and TRBJ2-7, with 7 bases aligning to TRBD1. From germline, CDR1 is LNHNV and CDR2 YYDKDF (reference sequence). The trim removed 3 bases at V and 3 bases at J, leaving 2 bases unmatched. The CDR3 runs 13 residues.

Only a few counts were recorded for this clonotype. The chain recombines TRBV7-8 with TRBJ1-4; D not resolved. Germline V gene lookup returns CDR1 SGHVS and CDR2 FQNEAQ. V was shortened by 2 bases and J by 8 bases, with 24 bases between the two germline ends. This CDR3 is built from 18 residues. The CDR3 coding sequence is TGTGCCAGCAGCTTAAATCCCCTTATAGCCAGTTACGCCGAAAAACTGTTTTTT. Translated, it gives CASSLNPLIASYAEKLFF.

V gene TRBV4-2 combines with J gene TRBJ2-1; 8 bases align to TRBD2. V dropped 0 bases and J dropped 6; count of bases not matched to a gene: 7. There are 16 residues in the CDR3. Germline values: CDR1 LGHNA, CDR2 YNFKEQ. The CDR3 DNA follows: TGTGCCAGCAGCCAAGAAGCCGGGGGGGCTCCCAATGAGCAGTTCTTC. Residues: CASSQEAGGAPNEQFF.

This clonotype was counted between two and nine times. The V and J genes are TRBV7-2 and TRBJ1-1; D gene uncertain. Looked up from germline, CDR1 is SGHTA and CDR2 is FQGNSA. This CDR3 comprises 13 residues. Trimming pared 4 bases from V and 5 bases from J, leaving 11 bases between. The CDR3: CASSSDGSTEAFF. As DNA, the CDR3 is TGTGCCAGCAGCTCCGACGGCTCAACTGAAGCTTTCTTT.

The V call is TRBV7-6, the J call TRBJ2-6; D is ambiguous. Per the germline V gene, CDR1 is SGHVS and CDR2 is FNYEAQ. Trimming removed 2 bases from V and 0 bases from J, with 8 bases in between. This CDR3 has 16 residues. The CDR3 here is CASSLYRDSGANVLTF. The CDR3 DNA sequence: TGTGCCAGCAGCTTATATAGGGACTCTGGGGCCAACGTCCTGACTTTC.

A few counts support this clonotype. The rearrangement links TRBV7-2 to TRBJ2-7; perhaps TRBD1 as D (6 bases). Germline assignment: CDR1 SGHTA and CDR2 FQGNSA. With 5 bases removed from V and 0 bases from J, the gap between germline ends came to 14 bases. The CDR3 contains 15 residues. CDR3 in amino acids: CASSARDTGSYEQYF. In DNA form, the CDR3 reads TGTGCCAGCAGCGCCCGGGACACCGGCTCCTACGAGCAGTACTTC.

This clonotype was seen a few times. The chain links TRBV7-8 to TRBJ1-1; 7 bases align to TRBD1. Trimming took 7 bases from V and 1 from J; bases not matched to a gene: 9. Per the germline V gene, CDR1 is SGHVS and CDR2 is FQNEAQ. CDR3 length: 15 amino acids. The CDR3 loop reads CASTKPGTANTEAFF. CDR3 nucleotide sequence: TGTGCCAGCACCAAACCCGGGACAGCGAACACTGAAGCTTTCTTT.

The chain recombines TRBV12-3 or TRBV12-4 with TRBJ2-3; D perhaps matches TRBD1 (7 bases). The CDR3 totals 15 residues. With 6 bases removed from V and 1 base from J, the gap between germline ends came to 14 bases. DNA of the CDR3: TGTGCCAGCAGAAAACAGGGGACTCGCACAGATACGCAGTATTTT. Protein sequence: CASRKQGTRTDTQYF.

V usage is TRBV7-8 and J usage is TRBJ2-7; D is unresolved. Trimming shortened V by 1 base and J by 5 bases, and 12 bases separated the two germline ends. The CDR3 has 14 amino acids. Germline CDR1 and CDR2: SGHVS and FQNEAQ. CDR3 amino acids: CASSLEGTHNEQYF. CDR3 coding DNA: TGTGCCAGCAGCTTAGAGGGTACTCACAACGAGCAGTACTTC.

This clonotype was picked up a small number of times. At one end the junction does not follow the germline gene, possibly because of a read error. This sequence joins TRBV7-8 and TRBJ2-7; 8 bases fit TRBD1. CDR3 size: 16 residues. Germline lookup yields CDR1 SGHVS and CDR2 FQNEAQ. The CDR3 is CASSLAPYHRDRYILF. CDR3 nucleotides: TGTGCCAGCAGCTTAGCCCCCTATCACCGGGACAGGTATATCCTTTTC. The variable domain in full, completed from reference TRBV7-8 and TRBJ2-7, reads GAGVSQSPRYKVAKRGQDVALRCDPISGHVSLFWYQQALGQGPEFLTYFQNEAQLDKSGLPSDRFFAERPEGSVSTLKIQRTQQEDSAVYLCASSLAPYHRDRYILFGPGTRLTVT.

This clonotype was counted only a few times. The gene calls are TRBV15 and TRBJ2-7; 8 bases align to TRBD2. This CDR3 is built from 14 residues. Germline trimming cut 1 base from V and 7 bases from J; bases unmatched to any gene: 6. In germline, CDR1 is LNHNV, CDR2 YYDKDF (reference sequence). CDR3 coding DNA: TGTGCCACCAGCAGAGGAGCGGGAGTGAATGAGCAGTACTTC. Translated, it gives CATSRGAGVNEQYF.

This clonotype was found many times. The chain carries TRBV7-8 and TRBJ2-7, with 9 nucleotides matching TRBD2. The CDR3 extends over 15 amino acids. V was clipped by 1 base and J by 5 bases; unmatched bases: 6. The germline V gene encodes CDR1 SGHVS and CDR2 FQNEAQ. This CDR3 is CASSLVAGDPDEQYF. CDR3 sequence (DNA): TGTGCCAGCAGCTTAGTAGCGGGAGATCCAGACGAGCAGTACTTC.

The V call is TRBV11-2, the J call TRBJ2-5; D ambiguous. The CDR3 totals 14 residues. V lost 1 base to trimming and J lost 2 bases, with 8 bases between them. Germline CDR1 and CDR2: SGHAT and FQNNGV. CDR3 sequence: CASSLVGRQETQYF. The CDR3 coding sequence is TGTGCCAGCAGCTTAGTAGGGCGTCAAGAGACCCAGTACTTC.

This sequence joins TRBV7-6 and TRBJ2-7; TRBD2 aligns across 7 bases. Germline assignment: CDR1 SGHVS and CDR2 FNYEAQ. With 5 bases clipped from V and 0 bases from J, the junction kept 10 bases outside the gene matches. The CDR3 has 16 residues. The CDR3 DNA follows: TGTGCCAGCAGCAGTCCTAGCGGCCTAAGCTCCTACGAGCAGTACTTC. Translating it yields CASSSPSGLSSYEQYF.

The rearrangement uses TRBV28 and TRBJ2-7, with TRBD1 matching over 9 bases. Germline trimming cut 2 bases from V and 5 bases from J; bases unmatched to any gene: 7. Germline V gene lookup returns CDR1 MDHEN and CDR2 SYDVKM. The CDR3 spans 15 residues. The CDR3, as DNA: TGTGCCAGCAGTTTAGAACAGGGGGCTATTGACGAGCAGTACTTC. It is translated as CASSLEQGAIDEQYF. Based on the CDR3 plus reference TRBV28 and TRBJ2-7, the full variable domain is DVKVTQSSRYLVKRTGEKVFLECVQDMDHENMFWYRQDPGLGLRLIYFSYDVKMKEKGDIPEGYSVSREKKERFSLILESASTNQTSMYLCASSLEQGAIDEQYFGPGTRLTVT.

This chain links TRBV6-6 with TRBJ2-7; 8 bases match TRBD1. The CDR3 length is 15 residues. V dropped 2 bases and J dropped 3; count of bases not matched to a gene: 6. Germline assignment: CDR1 MNHNY and CDR2 SVGAGI (reference sequence). This CDR3 reads CASSYVGQGVYEQYF. CDR3 nucleotides: TGTGCCAGCAGTTACGTTGGACAGGGTGTCTACGAGCAGTACTTC.

This clonotype has only a few counts. V and J are TRBV5-1 and TRBJ2-3, with a possible D match to TRBD2 (6 bases). Trimming left V 7 bases short and J 2 bases short, with 14 bases between. Germline V gene lookup returns CDR1 SGHRS and CDR2 YFSETQ. This CDR3 has 14 amino acids. The CDR3 region has the DNA TGCGCCAGCGGACGTAGCGGAAACACAGATACGCAGTATTTT. It translates to CASGRSGNTDTQYF.